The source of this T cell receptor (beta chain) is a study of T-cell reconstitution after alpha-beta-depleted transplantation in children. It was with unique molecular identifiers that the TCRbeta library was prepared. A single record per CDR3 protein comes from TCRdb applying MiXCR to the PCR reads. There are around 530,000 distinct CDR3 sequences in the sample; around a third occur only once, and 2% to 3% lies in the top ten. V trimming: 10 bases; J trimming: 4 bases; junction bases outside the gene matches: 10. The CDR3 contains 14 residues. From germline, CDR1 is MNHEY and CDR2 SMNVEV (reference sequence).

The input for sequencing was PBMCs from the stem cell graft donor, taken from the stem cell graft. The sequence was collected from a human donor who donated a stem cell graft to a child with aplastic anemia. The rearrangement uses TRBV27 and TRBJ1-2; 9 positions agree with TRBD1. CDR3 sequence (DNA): TGTGCCACCTCCTTGACAGGGGGTATCTATGGCTACACCTTC. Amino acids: CATSLTGGIYGYTF.